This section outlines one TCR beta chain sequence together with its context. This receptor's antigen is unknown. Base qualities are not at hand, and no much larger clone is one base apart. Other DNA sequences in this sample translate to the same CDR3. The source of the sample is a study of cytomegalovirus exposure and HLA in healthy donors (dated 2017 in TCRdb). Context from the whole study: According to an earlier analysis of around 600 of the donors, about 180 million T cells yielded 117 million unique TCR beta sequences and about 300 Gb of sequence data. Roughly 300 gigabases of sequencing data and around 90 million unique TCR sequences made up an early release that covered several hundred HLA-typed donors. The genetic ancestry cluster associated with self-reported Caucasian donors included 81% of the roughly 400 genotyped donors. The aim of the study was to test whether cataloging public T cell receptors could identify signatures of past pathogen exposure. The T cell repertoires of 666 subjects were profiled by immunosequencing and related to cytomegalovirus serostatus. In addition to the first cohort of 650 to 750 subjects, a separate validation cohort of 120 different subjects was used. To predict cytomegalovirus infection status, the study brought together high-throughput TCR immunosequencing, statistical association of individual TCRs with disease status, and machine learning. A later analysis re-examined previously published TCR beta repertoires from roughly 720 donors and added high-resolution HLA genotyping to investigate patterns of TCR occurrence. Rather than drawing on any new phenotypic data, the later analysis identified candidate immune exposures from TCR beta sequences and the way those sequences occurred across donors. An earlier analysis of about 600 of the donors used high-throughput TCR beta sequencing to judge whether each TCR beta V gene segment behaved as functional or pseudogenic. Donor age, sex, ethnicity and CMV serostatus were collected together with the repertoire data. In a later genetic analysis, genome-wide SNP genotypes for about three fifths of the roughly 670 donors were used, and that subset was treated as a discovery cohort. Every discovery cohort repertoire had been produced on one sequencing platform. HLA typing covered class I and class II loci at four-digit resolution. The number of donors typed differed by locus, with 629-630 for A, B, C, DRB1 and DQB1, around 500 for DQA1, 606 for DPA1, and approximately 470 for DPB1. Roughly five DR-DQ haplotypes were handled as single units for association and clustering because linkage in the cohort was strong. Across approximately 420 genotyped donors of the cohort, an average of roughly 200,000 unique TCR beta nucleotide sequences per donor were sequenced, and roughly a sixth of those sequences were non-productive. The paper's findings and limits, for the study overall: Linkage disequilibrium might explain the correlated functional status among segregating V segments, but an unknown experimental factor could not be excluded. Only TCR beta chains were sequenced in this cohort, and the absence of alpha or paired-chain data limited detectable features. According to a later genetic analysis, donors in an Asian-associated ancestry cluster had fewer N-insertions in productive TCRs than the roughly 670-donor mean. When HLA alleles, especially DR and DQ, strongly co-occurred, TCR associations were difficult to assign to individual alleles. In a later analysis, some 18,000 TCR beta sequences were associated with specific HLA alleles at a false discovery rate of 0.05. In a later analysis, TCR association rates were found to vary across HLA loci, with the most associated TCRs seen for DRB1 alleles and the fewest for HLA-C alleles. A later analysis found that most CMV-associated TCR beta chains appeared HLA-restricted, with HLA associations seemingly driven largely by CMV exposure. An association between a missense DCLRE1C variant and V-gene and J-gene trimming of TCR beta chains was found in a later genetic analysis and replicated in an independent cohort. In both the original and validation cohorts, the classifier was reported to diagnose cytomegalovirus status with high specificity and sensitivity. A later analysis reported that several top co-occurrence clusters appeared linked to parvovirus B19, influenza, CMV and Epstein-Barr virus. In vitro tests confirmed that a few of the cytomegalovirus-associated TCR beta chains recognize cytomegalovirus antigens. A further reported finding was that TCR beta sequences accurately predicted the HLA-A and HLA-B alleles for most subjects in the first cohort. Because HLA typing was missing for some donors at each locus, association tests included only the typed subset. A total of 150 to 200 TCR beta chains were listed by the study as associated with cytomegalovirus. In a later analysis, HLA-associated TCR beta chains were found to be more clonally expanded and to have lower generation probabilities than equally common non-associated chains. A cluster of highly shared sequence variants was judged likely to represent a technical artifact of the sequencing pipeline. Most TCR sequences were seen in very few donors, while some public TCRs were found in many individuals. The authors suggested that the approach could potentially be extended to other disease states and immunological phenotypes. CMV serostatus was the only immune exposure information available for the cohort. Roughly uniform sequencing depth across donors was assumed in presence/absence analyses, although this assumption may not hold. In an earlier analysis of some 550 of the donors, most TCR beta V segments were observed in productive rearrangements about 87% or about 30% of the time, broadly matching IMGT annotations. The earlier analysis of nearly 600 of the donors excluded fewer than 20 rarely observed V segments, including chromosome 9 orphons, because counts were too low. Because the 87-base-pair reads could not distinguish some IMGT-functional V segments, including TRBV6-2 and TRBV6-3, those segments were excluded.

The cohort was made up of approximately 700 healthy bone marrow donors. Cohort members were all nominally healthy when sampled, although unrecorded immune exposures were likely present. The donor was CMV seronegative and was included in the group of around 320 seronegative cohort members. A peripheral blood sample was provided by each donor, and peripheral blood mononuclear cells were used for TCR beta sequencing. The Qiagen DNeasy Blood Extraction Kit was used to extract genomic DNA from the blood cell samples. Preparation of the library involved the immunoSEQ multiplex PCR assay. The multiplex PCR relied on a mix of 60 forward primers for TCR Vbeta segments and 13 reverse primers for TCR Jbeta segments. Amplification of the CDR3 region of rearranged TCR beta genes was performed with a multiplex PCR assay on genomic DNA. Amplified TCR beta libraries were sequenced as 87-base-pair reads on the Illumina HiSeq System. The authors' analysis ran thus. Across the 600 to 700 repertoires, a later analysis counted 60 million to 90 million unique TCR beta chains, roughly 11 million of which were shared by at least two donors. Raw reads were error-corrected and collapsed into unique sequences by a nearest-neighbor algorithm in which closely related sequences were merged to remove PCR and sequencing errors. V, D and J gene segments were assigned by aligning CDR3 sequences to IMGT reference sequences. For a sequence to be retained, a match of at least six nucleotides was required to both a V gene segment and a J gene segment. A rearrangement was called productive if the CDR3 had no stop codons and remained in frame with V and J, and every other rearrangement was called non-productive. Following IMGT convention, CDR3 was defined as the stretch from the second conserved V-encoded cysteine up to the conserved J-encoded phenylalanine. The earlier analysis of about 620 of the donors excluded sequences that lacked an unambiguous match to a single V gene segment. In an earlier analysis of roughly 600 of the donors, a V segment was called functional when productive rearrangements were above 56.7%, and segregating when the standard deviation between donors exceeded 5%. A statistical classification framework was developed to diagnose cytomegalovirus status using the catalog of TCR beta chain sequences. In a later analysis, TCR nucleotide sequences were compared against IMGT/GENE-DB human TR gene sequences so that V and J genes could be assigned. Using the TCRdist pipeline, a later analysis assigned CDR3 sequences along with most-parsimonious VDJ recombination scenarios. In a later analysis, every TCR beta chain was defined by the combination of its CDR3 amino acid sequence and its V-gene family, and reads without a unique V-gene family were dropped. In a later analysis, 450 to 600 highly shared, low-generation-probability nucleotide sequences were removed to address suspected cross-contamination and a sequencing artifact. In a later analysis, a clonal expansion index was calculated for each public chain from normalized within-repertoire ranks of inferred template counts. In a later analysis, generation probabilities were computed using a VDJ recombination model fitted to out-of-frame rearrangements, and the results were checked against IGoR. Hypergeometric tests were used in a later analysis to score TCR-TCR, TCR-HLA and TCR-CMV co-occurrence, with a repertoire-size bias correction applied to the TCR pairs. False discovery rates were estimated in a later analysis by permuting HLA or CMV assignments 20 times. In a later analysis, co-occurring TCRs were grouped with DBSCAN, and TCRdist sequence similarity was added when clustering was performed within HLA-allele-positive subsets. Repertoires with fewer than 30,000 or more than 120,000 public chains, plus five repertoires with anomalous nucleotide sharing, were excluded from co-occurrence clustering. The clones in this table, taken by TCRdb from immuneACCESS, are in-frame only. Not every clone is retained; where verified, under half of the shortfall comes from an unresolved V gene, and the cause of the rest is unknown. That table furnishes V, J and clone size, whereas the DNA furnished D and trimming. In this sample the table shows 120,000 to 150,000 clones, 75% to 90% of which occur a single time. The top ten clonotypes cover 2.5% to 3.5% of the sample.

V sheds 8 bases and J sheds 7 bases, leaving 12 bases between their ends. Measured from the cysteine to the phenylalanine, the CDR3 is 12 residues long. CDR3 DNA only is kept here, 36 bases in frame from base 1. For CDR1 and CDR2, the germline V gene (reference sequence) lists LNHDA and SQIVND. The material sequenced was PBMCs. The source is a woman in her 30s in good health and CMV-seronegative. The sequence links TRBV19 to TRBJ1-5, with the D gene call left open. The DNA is TGTGCCAGTTGGGGAGGAGGACAGCCCCAGCATTTT. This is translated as CASWGGGQPQHF.